The rows below give T cell receptor beta chains drawn from one sample of a study of blood T cell repertoires in COVID-19. TCRdb keeps only in-frame clones here, not all; method: immunoSEQ multiplex PCR. The sample lists roughly 290,000 clones; 80% to 95% were seen once. Sequencing was performed on peripheral blood. Receptor source: a woman between 25 and 40 years old with COVID-19, enrolled during active disease. The CDR3 runs from the conserved cysteine through the conserved F or W. Clone sizes are given selectively: once, few, many, or a class where the clone is expanded.

clone_size: NA; cdr3_length: 13; v_call: TRBV7-9; cdr3_aa: CASRPDWGATQYF
clone_size: NA; cdr3_length: 14; v_call: TRBV11-3; cdr3_aa: CASSLTAAYNEQFF
clone_size: NA; cdr3_length: 17; v_call: TRBV29-1; cdr3_aa: CSVDMFSGGIDGTEAFF
clone_size: NA; cdr3_length: 16; v_call: TRBV7-2; cdr3_aa: CASSPLIFGLGNTIYF
clone_size: NA; cdr3_length: 15; v_call: TRBV28; cdr3_aa: CASSARVPYNSPLHF
clone_size: NA; cdr3_length: 13; v_call: TRBV7-9; cdr3_aa: CASSLREGNEQYF
clone_size: NA; cdr3_length: 14; v_call: TRBV28; cdr3_aa: CASSLDRGDSPLHF
clone_size: NA; cdr3_length: 14; v_call: TRBV28; cdr3_aa: CASSQRQEAQPQHF
clone_size: NA; cdr3_length: 12; v_call: TRBV4-2; cdr3_aa: CASSQDRYEQYF
clone_size: NA; cdr3_length: 14; v_call: TRBV28; cdr3_aa: CASRSSGSNYGYTF
clone_size: NA; cdr3_length: 17; v_call: TRBV24-1; cdr3_aa: CATSDPTSGRGSDTQYF
clone_size: NA; cdr3_length: 13; v_call: TRBV27; cdr3_aa: CASSLGRTGGQFF
clone_size: NA; cdr3_length: 15; v_call: TRBV13; cdr3_aa: CASSLGVTSTDTQYF
clone_size: NA; cdr3_length: 16; v_call: TRBV5-1; cdr3_aa: CASSLGTSGSYPLMYF
clone_size: NA; cdr3_length: 15; v_call: TRBV15; cdr3_aa: CATSGGVAGADEQFF
clone_size: NA; cdr3_length: 17; v_call: TRBV21-1; cdr3_aa: CASSKRAPAGGPYEQYF
clone_size: NA; cdr3_length: 13; v_call: TRBV6-5; cdr3_aa: CASSSLPREEQYF
clone_size: few; cdr3_length: 14; v_call: TRBV10-2; cdr3_aa: CASRREVSNQPQHF
clone_size: NA; cdr3_length: 13; v_call: TRBV2; cdr3_aa: CASSVDMRGKLFF
clone_size: NA; cdr3_length: 15; v_call: TRBV7-9; cdr3_aa: CASSLAPDIQDTQYF
clone_size: once; cdr3_length: 13; v_call: TRBV30; cdr3_aa: CAWTRRSLDEQYF
clone_size: NA; cdr3_length: 15; v_call: TRBV3-1/TRBV3-2; cdr3_aa: CASSDRDRLRRGYTF
clone_size: NA; cdr3_length: 14; v_call: TRBV3-1/TRBV3-2; cdr3_aa: CASTLRSGGTEAFF
clone_size: NA; cdr3_length: 11; v_call: TRBV30; cdr3_aa: CAWELGETQYF
clone_size: NA; cdr3_length: 13; v_call: TRBV2; cdr3_aa: CASSERGRTEAFF
clone_size: NA; cdr3_length: 18; v_call: TRBV4-1; cdr3_aa: CASSAYLTGGGGNQPQHF
clone_size: NA; cdr3_length: 16; v_call: TRBV5-1; cdr3_aa: CASSPWGRADNTEAFF
clone_size: few; cdr3_length: 12; v_call: TRBV7-8; cdr3_aa: CASSAGAGEQYF
clone_size: NA; cdr3_length: 12; v_call: TRBV10-2; cdr3_aa: CASLSGGNTIYF
clone_size: NA; cdr3_length: 14; v_call: TRBV28; cdr3_aa: CASLDSGRADTQYF
clone_size: NA; cdr3_length: 18; v_call: TRBV7-2; cdr3_aa: CASSLRTSGAPTDLEQFF
clone_size: NA; cdr3_length: 14; v_call: TRBV28; cdr3_aa: CASSLLGGNQPQHF
clone_size: NA; cdr3_length: 16; v_call: TRBV4-1; cdr3_aa: CASSQPTSGRAGELFF
clone_size: once; cdr3_length: 14; v_call: TRBV6-5; cdr3_aa: CASSLDRGLDEQYF
clone_size: NA; cdr3_length: 18; v_call: TRBV19; cdr3_aa: CASRGVAGGFFPFNEQFF
clone_size: NA; cdr3_length: 15; v_call: TRBV19; cdr3_aa: CASSISGRASYEQYF
clone_size: NA; cdr3_length: 16; v_call: TRBV2; cdr3_aa: CASSEGSAGPPYEQYF
clone_size: NA; cdr3_length: 15; v_call: TRBV7-2; cdr3_aa: CASSLGQGLGQPQHF
clone_size: NA; cdr3_length: 19; v_call: TRBV3-1/TRBV3-2; cdr3_aa: CASSQEGRLAVASYNEQFF
clone_size: NA; cdr3_length: 13; v_call: TRBV28; cdr3_aa: CASTGGQADEQFF
clone_size: NA; cdr3_length: 15; v_call: TRBV5-4; cdr3_aa: CASSLGLAGGNEQFF